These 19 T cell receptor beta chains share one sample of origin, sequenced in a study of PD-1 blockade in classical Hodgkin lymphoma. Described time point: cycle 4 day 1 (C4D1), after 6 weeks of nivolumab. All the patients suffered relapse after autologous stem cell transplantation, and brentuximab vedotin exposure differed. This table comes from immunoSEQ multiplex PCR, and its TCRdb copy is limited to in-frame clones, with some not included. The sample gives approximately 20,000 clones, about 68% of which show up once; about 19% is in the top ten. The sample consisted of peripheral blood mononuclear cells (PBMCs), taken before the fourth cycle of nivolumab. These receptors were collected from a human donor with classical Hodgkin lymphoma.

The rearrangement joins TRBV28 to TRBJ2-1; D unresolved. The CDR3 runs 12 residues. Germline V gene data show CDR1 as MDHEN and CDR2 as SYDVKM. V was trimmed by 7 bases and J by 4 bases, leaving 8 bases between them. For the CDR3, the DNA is TGTGCCAGCACCCGAGTATACAATGAGCAGTTCTTC. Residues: CASTRVYNEQFF.

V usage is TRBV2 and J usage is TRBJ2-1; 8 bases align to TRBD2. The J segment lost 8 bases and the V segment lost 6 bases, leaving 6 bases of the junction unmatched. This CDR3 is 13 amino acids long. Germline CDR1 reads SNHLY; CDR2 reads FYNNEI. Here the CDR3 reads CASRRTSPHEQFF. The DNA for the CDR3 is TGTGCCAGCAGGAGGACTAGCCCGCATGAGCAGTTCTTC.

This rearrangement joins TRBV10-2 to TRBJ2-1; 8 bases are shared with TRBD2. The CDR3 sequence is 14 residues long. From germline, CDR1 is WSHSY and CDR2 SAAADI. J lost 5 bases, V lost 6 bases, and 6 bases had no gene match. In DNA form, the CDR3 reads TGCGCCAGCAGCGGGACTAGTAACAACAATGAGCAGTTCTTC. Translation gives CASSGTSNNNEQFF.

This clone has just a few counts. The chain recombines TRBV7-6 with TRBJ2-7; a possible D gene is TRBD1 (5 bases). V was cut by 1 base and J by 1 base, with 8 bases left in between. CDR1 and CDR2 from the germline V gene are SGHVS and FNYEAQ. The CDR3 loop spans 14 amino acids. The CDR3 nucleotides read TGTGCCAGCAGCTTAGACCCAGGGTCCTACGAGCAGTACTTC. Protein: CASSLDPGSYEQYF.

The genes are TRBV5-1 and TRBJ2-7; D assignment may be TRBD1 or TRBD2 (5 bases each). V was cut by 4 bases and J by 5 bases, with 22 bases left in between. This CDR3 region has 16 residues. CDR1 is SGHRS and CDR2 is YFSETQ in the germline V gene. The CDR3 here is CASSPRTPEGTHEQYF. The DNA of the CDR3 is TGCGCCAGCAGCCCCCGGACGCCCGAAGGGACCCACGAGCAGTACTTC.

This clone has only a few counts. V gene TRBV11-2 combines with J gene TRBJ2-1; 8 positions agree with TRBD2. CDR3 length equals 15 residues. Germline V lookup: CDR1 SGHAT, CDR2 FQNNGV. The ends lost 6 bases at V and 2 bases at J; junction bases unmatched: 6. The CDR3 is CASRRPGLAYNEQFF. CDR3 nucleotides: TGTGCCAGCAGGCGTCCGGGACTAGCCTACAATGAGCAGTTCTTC.

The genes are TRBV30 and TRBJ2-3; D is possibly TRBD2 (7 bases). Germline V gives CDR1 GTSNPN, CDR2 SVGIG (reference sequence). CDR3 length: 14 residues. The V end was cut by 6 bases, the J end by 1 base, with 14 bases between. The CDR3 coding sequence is TGTGCCTGCCAGGGGAGGGATCGCACAGATACGCAGTATTTT. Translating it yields CACQGRDRTDTQYF.

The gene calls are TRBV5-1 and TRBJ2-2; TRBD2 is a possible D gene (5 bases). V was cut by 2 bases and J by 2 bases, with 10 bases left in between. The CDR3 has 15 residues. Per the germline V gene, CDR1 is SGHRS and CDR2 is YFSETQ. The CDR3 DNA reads TGCGCCAGCAGCTTTGCGGGCACCAACACCGGGGAGCTGTTTTTT. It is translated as CASSFAGTNTGELFF.

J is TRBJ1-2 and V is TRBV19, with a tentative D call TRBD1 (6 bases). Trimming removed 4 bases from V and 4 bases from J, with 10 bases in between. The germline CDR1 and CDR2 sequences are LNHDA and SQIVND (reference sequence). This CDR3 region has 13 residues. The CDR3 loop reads CASSKDSFYGYTF. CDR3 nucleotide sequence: TGTGCCAGTAGTAAGGACAGCTTCTATGGCTACACCTTC.

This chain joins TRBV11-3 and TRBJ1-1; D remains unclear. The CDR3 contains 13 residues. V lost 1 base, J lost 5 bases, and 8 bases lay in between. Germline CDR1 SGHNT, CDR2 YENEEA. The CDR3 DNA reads TGTGCCAGCAGCTTAGTGAAGACGACTGAAGCTTTCTTT. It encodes CASSLVKTTEAFF.

The CDR3 sequence: CASSSPGDRGNQPQHF. As DNA, the CDR3 is TGTGCCAGCAGCTCACCCGGGGACAGGGGAAATCAGCCCCAGCATTTT. The V gene is TRBV7-9, the J gene TRBJ1-5, with 10 bases that match TRBD1. The germline V gene encodes CDR1 SEHNR and CDR2 FQNEAQ (reference sequence). This CDR3 is 16 amino acids long. With 4 bases clipped from V and 4 bases from J, the junction kept 7 bases outside the gene matches. The entire variable domain, with the rest obtained from reference TRBV7-9 and TRBJ1-5, is as follows: DTGVSQNPRHKITKRGQNVTFRCDPISEHNRLYWYRQTLGQGPEFLTYFQNEAQLEKSRLLSDRFSAERPKGSFSTLEIQRTEQGDSAMYLCASSSPGDRGNQPQHFGDGTRLSIL.

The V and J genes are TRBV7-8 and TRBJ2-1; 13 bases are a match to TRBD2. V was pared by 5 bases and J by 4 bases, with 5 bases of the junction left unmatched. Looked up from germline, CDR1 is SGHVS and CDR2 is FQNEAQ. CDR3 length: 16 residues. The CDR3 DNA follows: TGTGCCAGCAGCCGGACTAGCGGGAGTATGTACAATGAGCAGTTCTTC. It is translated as CASSRTSGSMYNEQFF.

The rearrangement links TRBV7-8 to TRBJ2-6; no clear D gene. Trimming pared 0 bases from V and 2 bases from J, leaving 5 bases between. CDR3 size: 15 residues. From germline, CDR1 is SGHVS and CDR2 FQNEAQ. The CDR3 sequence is CASSLAITGANVLTF. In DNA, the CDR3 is TGTGCCAGCAGCTTAGCCATTACTGGGGCCAACGTCCTGACTTTC.

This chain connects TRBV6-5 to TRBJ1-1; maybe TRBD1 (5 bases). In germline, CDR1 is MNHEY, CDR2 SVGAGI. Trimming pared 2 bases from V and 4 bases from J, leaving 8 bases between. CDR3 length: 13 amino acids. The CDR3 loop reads CASSYVDTTEAFF. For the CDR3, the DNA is TGTGCCAGCAGTTACGTGGACACCACTGAAGCTTTCTTT.

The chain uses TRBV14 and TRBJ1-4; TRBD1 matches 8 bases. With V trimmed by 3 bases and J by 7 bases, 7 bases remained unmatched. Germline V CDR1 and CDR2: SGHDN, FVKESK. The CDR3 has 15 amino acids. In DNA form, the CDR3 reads TGTGCCAGCAGCCAGATGGGACAGGCTTTTGAAAAACTGTTTTTT. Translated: CASSQMGQAFEKLFF.

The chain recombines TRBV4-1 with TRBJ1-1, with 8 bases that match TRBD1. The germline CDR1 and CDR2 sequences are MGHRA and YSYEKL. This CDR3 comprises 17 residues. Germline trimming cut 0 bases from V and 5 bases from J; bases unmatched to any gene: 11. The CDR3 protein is CASSQDHLGRGLTEAFF. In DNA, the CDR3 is TGCGCCAGCAGCCAAGACCATCTGGGCAGGGGGCTGACTGAAGCTTTCTTT.

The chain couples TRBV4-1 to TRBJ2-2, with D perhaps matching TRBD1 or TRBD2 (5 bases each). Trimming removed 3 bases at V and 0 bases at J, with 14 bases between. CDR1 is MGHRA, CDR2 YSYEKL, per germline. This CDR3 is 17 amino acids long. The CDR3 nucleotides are TGCGCCAGCAGCCAGAGAAGGGACCCCTCGAACACCGGGGAGCTGTTTTTT. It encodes CASSQRRDPSNTGELFF.

CDR3 protein: CAWTLLAGDSYNEQFF. As DNA, the CDR3 is TGTGCCTGGACCTTGTTAGCGGGGGACTCCTACAATGAGCAGTTCTTC. The rearrangement uses TRBV30 and TRBJ2-1; TRBD2 agrees at 9 bases. CDR1 and CDR2 (germline): GTSNPN, SVGIG (reference sequence). J lost 0 bases, V lost 4 bases, and 7 bases had no gene match. CDR3 length: 16 amino acids.

The CDR3 DNA reads as TGTGCCAGCAGCTTACGAAACCGGGCGGACAATGAGCAGTTCTTC. Protein: CASSLRNRADNEQFF. The rearrangement links TRBV5-4 to TRBJ2-1; D is undetermined. Germline V gene lookup returns CDR1 SGHNT and CDR2 YYREEE (reference sequence). The length of the CDR3 is 15 residues. Trimming cost V 2 bases and J 5 bases, with 14 bases left between them.